These 8 T cell receptor beta chains came from one sample sequenced in a study of identical twins. Using its own MiXCR run on the 5' RACE reads, TCRdb lists one record per CDR3 protein. The top ten hold 2.5% to 3.5% of the sample, which has about 570,000 distinct CDR3 sequences, 9.5% to 10% seen once. The sample was also linked to a second study, of yellow fever vaccine responses in identical twins.

The sequenced material came from PBMCs. Every receptor here comes from a woman aged 18-29 years in good health.

The rearrangement joins TRBV7-6 to TRBJ2-4; 8 nucleotides match TRBD1. Looked up from germline, CDR1 is SGHVS and CDR2 is FNYEAQ. The CDR3 totals 15 residues. Trimming removed 1 base from V and 5 bases from J; junction bases left unmatched: 4. The CDR3 is CASSLDQGAENIQYF. The CDR3 DNA reads TGTGCCAGCAGCTTAGATCAGGGGGCGGAAAACATTCAGTACTTC. The full variable domain, its missing parts supplied by reference TRBV7-6 and TRBJ2-4, is GAGVSQSPRYKVTKRGQDVALRCDPISGHVSLYWYRQALGQGPEFLTYFNYEAQQDKSGLPNDRFSAERPEGSISTLTIQRTEQRDSAMYRCASSLDQGAENIQYFGAGTRLSVL.

The chain uses TRBV15 and TRBJ2-2; D may be TRBD2 (5 bases). Per germline, CDR1 LNHNV and CDR2 YYDKDF (reference sequence). Trimming removed 3 bases from V and 3 bases from J, with 17 bases in between. This CDR3 has 17 amino acids. This CDR3 reads CATSSPNHQADTGELFF. The CDR3 region has the DNA TGTGCCACCAGCAGCCCCAACCATCAAGCGGACACCGGGGAGCTGTTTTTT.

This clonotype has ten or more counts. The chain uses TRBV28 and TRBJ2-3, with 7 bases that match TRBD2. Germline V gene sequence: CDR1 MDHEN, CDR2 SYDVKM. The CDR3 sequence is 16 residues long. Germline trimming cut 4 bases from V and 2 bases from J; bases unmatched to any gene: 9. The CDR3 DNA reads TGTGCCAGCAGTTCCCCGCCCACTAGCGTCACAGATACGCAGTATTTT. Protein sequence: CASSSPPTSVTDTQYF.

This clonotype was counted at least ten times. The chain recombines TRBV20-1 with TRBJ2-3; TRBD2 is a possible D gene (6 bases). The CDR3 contains 14 residues. Germline loops: CDR1 DFQATT, CDR2 SNEGSKA (reference sequence). V dropped 4 bases and J dropped 0 bases, with 11 bases sitting between them. This CDR3 is CSAIVRGSTDTQYF. Here the CDR3 DNA reads TGCAGTGCTATAGTGCGGGGAAGCACAGATACGCAGTATTTT.

This clonotype was picked up a small number of times. The chain employs TRBV18 and TRBJ2-5; perhaps TRBD1 as D (6 bases). This CDR3 has 14 amino acids. V was shortened by 5 bases and J by 1 base, with 11 bases between the two germline ends. In germline, CDR1 is KGHSH, CDR2 LQKENI. The CDR3 region is CASSRDNRQETQYF. CDR3 bases: TGTGCCAGCTCAAGGGACAACCGCCAAGAGACCCAGTACTTC.

This clonotype showed up many times. CDR3 DNA: TGTGCCAGCAGTGATACCACTAGCTACTACAATGAGCAGTTCTTC. This gives the protein CASSDTTSYYNEQFF. V is TRBV25-1 and J is TRBJ2-1, with TRBD2 as a possible D gene (6 bases). The CDR3 spans 15 residues. The V and J ends lost 3 bases and 3 bases respectively, with 12 bases between them. Per the germline V gene, CDR1 is MGHDK and CDR2 is SYGVNS.

This rearrangement joins TRBV5-6 to TRBJ2-3; 9 nucleotides align to TRBD1. This CDR3 has 16 residues. In germline, CDR1 is SGHDT, CDR2 YYEEEE. V was pared by 6 bases and J by 5 bases, with 13 bases of the junction left unmatched. The CDR3 DNA reads TGTGCCAGCACCACCCCCGGGACAGGGCTCAAAGATACGCAGTATTTT. It encodes CASTTPGTGLKDTQYF.

This clonotype has a count of ten or more. This rearrangement joins TRBV3-1 to TRBJ2-1, with 16 bases lining up with TRBD2. The V segment lost 2 bases and the J segment 10 bases; nucleotides outside the gene matches: 11. CDR1 is LGHDT and CDR2 is YNNKEL in the germline V gene (reference sequence). The CDR3 loop spans 18 amino acids. CDR3: CASSQLGTSGRASGEQFF. CDR3 bases: TGTGCCAGCAGCCAACTCGGGACTAGCGGGAGGGCCTCAGGGGAGCAGTTCTTC.